This TCR beta chain derives from a study of T-cell memory formation after mild COVID-19. This clonotype was observed a handful of times. Its antigen remains unidentified. General study findings and limits: CD4+ contracting clones lay mainly in CM and EM, CD8+ ones in EMRA. In pre-infection memory, a portion of responding clones appeared, which suggested that cross-reactive memory joined.

The authors produced TCR alpha and TCR beta cDNA libraries with sample barcodes and UMIs by 5'RACE using constant-segment primers. From the 5' RACE reads, TCRdb called clonotypes with MiXCR, one entry per CDR3 protein. The data hold more than 250,000 distinct CDR3 sequences, with over 15% observed a single time. The germline V gene encodes CDR1 LGHNA and CDR2 YNFKEQ. This CDR3 comprises 15 residues. V lost 0 bases and J lost 3, with 9 bases in between. The gene calls are TRBV4-2 and TRBJ1-5; D is uncertain. The sequencing input was PBMCs or a T cell subset sorted from them (not recorded which). The source is a man between 18 and 35 years old who had mild COVID-19 (a few samples of this study predate the infection). Cell type and time point are not known. CDR3 sequence (DNA): TGTGCCAGCAGCCAAGATCATAGGGTCAATCAGCCCCAGCATTTT. This codes for CASSQDHRVNQPQHF.